These 15 T cell receptor beta chains share one sample of origin, sequenced in a study of cytomegalovirus exposure and HLA in healthy donors. PCR used 60 Vbeta primers and 13 Jbeta primers. Data came from immunoSEQ multiplex PCR; TCRdb stores just in-frame clones and leaves some out. The table shows roughly 130,000 clones, with roughly 82% occurring only once. Sequences were obtained from PBMCs. These receptors all stem from a boy aged 10-17 years in good health and CMV-seronegative.

This clone was seen a few times. The CDR3 DNA reads as TGCGCCAGCAGCCAAGATAGGGACAGGGGTAGCGAGCAGTACTTC. Protein product: CASSQDRDRGSEQYF. The gene calls are TRBV4-3 and TRBJ2-7; the match to TRBD1 covers 10 bases. V shed 0 bases and J 6 bases; nucleotides not matched to a gene: 5. The germline CDR1 and CDR2 sequences are LGHNA and YSLEER. The CDR3 loop spans 15 amino acids.

The chain recombines TRBV30 with TRBJ2-6; D may be TRBD2 (6 bases). The ends were cut back, 4 bases at V and 2 bases at J, with 15 bases in the middle. In germline, CDR1 is GTSNPN, CDR2 SVGIG (reference sequence). The CDR3 consists of 16 residues. The CDR3 DNA reads as TGTGCCTGGATTGGCCTTACTAGCACTGGGGCCAACGTCCTGACTTTC. Protein product: CAWIGLTSTGANVLTF.

This clone has just one count. The genes are TRBV2 and TRBJ2-1; TRBD2 matches 14 bases. Germline V gene data show CDR1 as SNHLY and CDR2 as FYNNEI. This CDR3 is 16 amino acids long. Germline trimming cut 6 bases from V and 2 bases from J; bases unmatched to any gene: 3. This CDR3 reads CASSRLAGGPYNEQFF. CDR3 sequence (DNA): TGTGCCAGCAGCCGACTAGCGGGAGGGCCCTACAATGAGCAGTTCTTC. Combining the CDR3 with reference TRBV2 and TRBJ2-1 gives the whole variable domain EPEVTQTPSHQVTQMGQEVILRCVPISNHLYFYWYRQILGQKVEFLVSFYNNEISEKSEIFDDQFSVERPDGSNFTLKIRSTKLEDSAMYFCASSRLAGGPYNEQFFGPGTRLTVL.

The rearrangement joins TRBV19 to TRBJ1-2; no clear D. Germline CDR1 LNHDA, CDR2 SQIVND (reference sequence). V was pared by 8 bases and J by 0 bases, with 13 bases between. The CDR3 is 14 residues long. The CDR3 spells CASRNRQPNYGYTF. For the CDR3, the DNA is TGTGCCAGTCGAAACCGACAACCTAACTATGGCTACACCTTC.

V gene TRBV5-5 combines with J gene TRBJ1-4; 9 bases match TRBD1. This CDR3 comprises 15 residues. V shed 3 bases and J 8 bases; nucleotides not matched to a gene: 8. The germline gives CDR1 SGHKS, CDR2 YYEKEE (reference sequence). The CDR3 nucleotides read TGTGCCAGCAGCTCCCTCCGGGACAGGGAAGAAAAACTGTTTTTT. It specifies CASSSLRDREEKLFF.

The chain uses TRBV28 and TRBJ1-5; no definite D call. This CDR3 has 11 residues. Trimming removed 5 bases at V and 9 bases at J, with 8 bases between. Germline V gene data show CDR1 as MDHEN and CDR2 as SYDVKM. The CDR3 loop is CASSLGRPQHF. CDR3 in DNA: TGTGCCAGCAGTCTGGGGAGGCCCCAGCATTTT.

The chain recombines TRBV5-4 with TRBJ1-2; 7 positions match TRBD1. This CDR3 contains 15 residues. Germline CDR1 and CDR2: SGHNT and YYREEE (reference sequence). V was clipped by 2 bases and J by 0 bases; unmatched bases: 4. CDR3 DNA sequence: TGTGCCAGCAGCTTCTGGGACAGAGCTAACTATGGCTACACCTTC. Translated: CASSFWDRANYGYTF.

In its sample, this clone was seen once. The V call is TRBV30, the J call TRBJ2-7; no definite D call. Looked up from germline, CDR1 is GTSNPN and CDR2 is SVGIG (reference sequence). CDR3 length: 11 amino acids. V lost 4 bases and J lost 3, with 7 bases in between. The CDR3 bases are TGTGCCTGGAACAGAAACTACGAGCAGTACTTC. This sequence encodes CAWNRNYEQYF.

V gene TRBV7-2 combines with J gene TRBJ1-1, with D perhaps TRBD1 (6 bases). This CDR3 has 14 amino acids. The V end lost 3 bases, the J end lost 3 bases, and 11 bases lay between the germline ends. Per germline, CDR1 SGHTA and CDR2 FQGNSA. The CDR3 protein is CASSLDSRYTEAFF. The CDR3 region has the DNA TGTGCCAGCAGCTTGGACAGTAGGTACACTGAAGCTTTCTTT.

The chain couples TRBV6-4 to TRBJ2-1; D ambiguous. V lost 3 bases, J lost 4 bases, and 7 bases lay in between. From germline, CDR1 is MRHNA and CDR2 SNTAGT. The CDR3 is made up of 13 amino acids. In DNA form, the CDR3 reads TGTGCCAGCAGTGAAGCCACTTACAATGAGCAGTTCTTC. Translated: CASSEATYNEQFF.

This chain connects TRBV5-1 to TRBJ2-2; D is possibly TRBD2 (6 bases). Germline lookup yields CDR1 SGHRS and CDR2 YFSETQ. V lost 7 bases to trimming and J lost 0 bases, with 10 bases between them. The CDR3 runs 14 residues. The CDR3 nucleotides are TGCGCCAGCGGGGGACTCCCGAACACCGGGGAGCTGTTTTTT. Translated: CASGGLPNTGELFF. Full variable domain (remainder filled in from reference TRBV5-1 and TRBJ2-2): KAGVTQTPRYLIKTRGQQVTLSCSPISGHRSVSWYQQTPGQGLQFLFEYFSETQRNKGNFPGRFSGRQFSNSRSEMNVSTLELGDSALYLCASGGLPNTGELFFGEGSRLTVL.

The J gene is TRBJ2-3, the V gene TRBV5-1; the match to TRBD1 covers 10 bases. The CDR3 spans 16 residues. Germline CDR1 reads SGHRS; CDR2 reads YFSETQ. J gave up 0 bases and V 4 bases, and 5 bases lay outside the gene matches. This CDR3 is CASSPGQGLSTDTQYF. DNA of the CDR3: TGCGCCAGCAGCCCGGGACAGGGGCTGAGCACAGATACGCAGTATTTT.

The chain carries TRBV30 and TRBJ2-5; no firm D call. This CDR3 has 14 residues. CDR1 GTSNPN and CDR2 SVGIG come from the germline V gene (reference sequence). The V gene lost 0 bases and the J gene lost 1 base, with 9 bases spanning the gap. The CDR3 is CAWSVQSLQETQYF. DNA of the CDR3: TGTGCCTGGAGTGTACAGTCACTCCAAGAGACCCAGTACTTC.

This chain uses TRBV6-6 with TRBJ2-5, with unresolved D. The length of the CDR3 is 13 residues. In germline, CDR1 is MNHNY, CDR2 SVGAGI (reference sequence). V was shortened by 1 base and J by 5 bases, with 8 bases between the two germline ends. In nucleotides, the CDR3 is TGTGCCAGCAGTTACTTACGAGTGGAGACCCAGTACTTC. Translated: CASSYLRVETQYF.

The chain employs TRBV7-2 and TRBJ2-1; TRBD2 matches 12 bases. The germline gives CDR1 SGHTA, CDR2 FQGNSA. This CDR3 region has 16 residues. The junction had 10 bases not matched to a gene; V was cut back by 4 bases and J by 9 bases. In nucleotides, the CDR3 is TGTGCCAGCAGCTCCTCACTAGCGGGAGGTGCGGGTGAGCAGTTCTTC. Residues: CASSSSLAGGAGEQFF.